The clone carrying this T cell receptor (beta chain) has a count of ten or more. Original handling: ImmunoSEQ output held junction-only sequences without quality scores, so filtering differed. TCRdb's table, derived via immunoSEQ multiplex PCR, lists solely in-frame clones and lacks some. V, J and clone size are taken as reported in that table, and D and trimming were inferred from the DNA itself. Here the sample spans 450,000 to 500,000 clones, approximately 84% being singletons. These data originate in a study of shared clonotypes between healthy human individuals. CDR3 length: 14 amino acids. The V segment lost 4 bases and the J segment 6 bases; nucleotides outside the gene matches: 10. Germline lookup yields CDR1 SQVTM and CDR2 ANQGSEA.

The sequenced material came from PBMCs. The clonotype originates from a woman aged 40-49 years in good health. Some clones in this sample may be carry-over from other donors' samples. The rearrangement links TRBV29-1 to TRBJ2-7; TRBD1 matches at 9 bases. The CDR3 sequence: CSVAPGQGVGEQYF. The CDR3 DNA reads as TGCAGCGTTGCCCCGGGACAGGGAGTCGGCGAGCAGTACTTC.